The T cell receptor (beta chain) described here comes from a study of T cell responses to AZD1222 COVID-19 vaccine. Doses given second, at about 4 or about 12 weeks, were pooled. The germline CDR1 and CDR2 sequences are MNHEY and SVGAGI. V was clipped by 6 bases and J by 4 bases, with 15 bases between them. The CDR3 runs 14 residues. General observations from the study: Spike-wide coverage was observed for vaccine-associated CD4 TCRs, with dominant responses at 160-218 and 743-854. Spike-specific TCR repertoires showed rising breadth and depth after two AZD1222 doses.

Sequenced by immunoSEQ multiplex PCR; TCRdb stores in-frame clones only, minus some. The table lists approximately 88,000 clones, roughly 91% of them singletons. As concerns this clone: What it binds is unknown.

The V and J genes are TRBV6-5 and TRBJ1-2, with a tentative D call TRBD1 (6 bases). This TCR derives from an adult who received the AZD1222 COVID-19 vaccine. The sequencing used peripheral blood, collected 28 days after the second AZD1222 dose. This CDR3 is CASRDQGQRYGYTF. The CDR3 DNA follows: TGTGCCAGCAGGGACCAGGGGCAGCGCTATGGCTACACCTTC.